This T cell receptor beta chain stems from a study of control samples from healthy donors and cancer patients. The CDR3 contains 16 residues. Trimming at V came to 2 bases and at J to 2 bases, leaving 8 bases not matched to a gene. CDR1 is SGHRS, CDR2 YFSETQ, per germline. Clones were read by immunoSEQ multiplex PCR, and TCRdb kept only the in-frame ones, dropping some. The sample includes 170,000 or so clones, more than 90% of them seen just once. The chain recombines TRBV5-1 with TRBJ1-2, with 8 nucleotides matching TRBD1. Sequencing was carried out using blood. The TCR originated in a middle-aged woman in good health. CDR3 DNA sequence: TGCGCCAGCAGCTTTAGTTCAGGGGGCGCAAACTATGGCTACACCTTC. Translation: CASSFSSGGANYGYTF.